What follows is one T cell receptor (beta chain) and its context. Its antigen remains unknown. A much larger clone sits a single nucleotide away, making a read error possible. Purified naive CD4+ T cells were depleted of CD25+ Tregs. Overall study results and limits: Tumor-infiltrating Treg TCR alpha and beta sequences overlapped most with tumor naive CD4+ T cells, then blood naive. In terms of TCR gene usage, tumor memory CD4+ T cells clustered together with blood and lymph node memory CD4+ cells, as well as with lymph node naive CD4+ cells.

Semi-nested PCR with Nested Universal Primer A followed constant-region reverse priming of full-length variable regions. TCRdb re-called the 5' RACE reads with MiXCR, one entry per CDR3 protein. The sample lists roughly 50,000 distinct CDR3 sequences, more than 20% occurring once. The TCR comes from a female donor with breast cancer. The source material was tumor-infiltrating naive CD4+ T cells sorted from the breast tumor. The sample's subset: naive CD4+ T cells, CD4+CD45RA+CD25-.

The CDR3 DNA sequence: TGCGCCAGCAGCCAAGATCCTAACGGCTACTCCTACGAGCAGTACTTC. Amino acids: CASSQDPNGYSYEQYF. The chain employs TRBV4-1 and TRBJ2-7, with D unclear. Germline V gene lookup returns CDR1 MGHRA and CDR2 YSYEKL. Between the trimmed V and J ends, which lost 0 bases and 0 bases, there was a span of 12 bases. The CDR3 is 16 residues long.